The 17 T cell receptor beta chains below all came from one sample that was sequenced in a study of T cells in Graves' hyperthyroidism and ophthalmopathy. TCR beta CDR3 region amplification was performed from RNA transcripts. First-round RT-PCR targeting the TCR CDR3 was performed with the HTBI primer set. A single record per CDR3 protein comes from TCRdb applying MiXCR to the multiplex PCR reads. Here the sample spans 700,000 to 850,000 distinct CDR3 sequences, roughly a third being singletons. Source material: blood. These receptor sequences come from a woman in her 40s with Graves' hyperthyroidism.

As regards this clonotype: This clone may be a read error of a much larger clone one base away. The rearrangement links TRBV12-3 or TRBV12-4 to TRBJ2-5; no clear D gene. The CDR3 runs 11 residues. CDR3 loop: CAGSLMRTQYF. For the CDR3, the DNA is TGTGCCGGCAGCTTGATGCGGACCCAGTACTTC.

J is TRBJ2-3 and V is TRBV27; possibly TRBD2 for D (6 bases). Germline CDR1 reads MNHEY; CDR2 reads SMNVEV (reference sequence). V was cut by 1 base and J by 6 bases, with 11 bases left in between. This CDR3 region has 14 residues. The CDR3 region is CASSLWGVRDTQYF. The CDR3 DNA follows: TGTGCCAGCAGTTTATGGGGGGTTAGGGATACGCAGTATTTT.

This clonotype has a count of ten or more. The gene calls are TRBV12-3 or TRBV12-4 and TRBJ2-5; D not certain. The V end lost 8 bases, the J end lost 5 bases, and 12 bases lay between the germline ends. The CDR3 is 12 residues long. The CDR3 DNA reads as TGTGCCAGCGCTCACCCCTCCGAGACCCAGTACTTC. Amino acid sequence: CASAHPSETQYF.

This chain links TRBV5-1 with TRBJ2-5; D gene uncertain. Germline V CDR1 and CDR2: SGHRS, YFSETQ. The germline V and J ends were trimmed by 0 bases and 0 bases, with 9 bases remaining between them. This CDR3 contains 15 residues. In DNA, the CDR3 is TGCGCCAGCAGCTTGGAGGGCAGGTACCAAGAGACCCAGTACTTC. It specifies CASSLEGRYQETQYF.

The rearrangement uses TRBV7-2 and TRBJ2-7; 7 nucleotides agree with TRBD1. The J segment lost 2 bases and the V segment lost 2 bases, leaving 18 bases of the junction unmatched. CDR1 SGHTA and CDR2 FQGNSA come from the germline V gene. The CDR3 totals 19 residues. CDR3 DNA sequence: TGTGCCAGCAGCTTACGAGTCCAAAAGGGGGCGTCTCCCCCCTACGAGCAGTACTTC. It is translated as CASSLRVQKGASPPYEQYF.

The genes are TRBV7-9 and TRBJ1-6; 7 bases agree with TRBD1. After removal of 5 bases from V and 14 bases from J, the junction contained 6 bases not matched to a gene. Per the germline V gene, CDR1 is SEHNR and CDR2 is FQNEAQ (reference sequence). The CDR3 runs to 12 residues. CDR3 amino acids: CASSQGEGSLHF. The CDR3 nucleotides read TGTGCCAGCAGCCAGGGGGAGGGATCCCTCCACTTT.

The V and J genes are TRBV27 and TRBJ2-2; D may be TRBD1 (6 bases). The V and J ends lost 8 bases and 1 base respectively, with 14 bases between them. There are 15 residues in the CDR3. CDR1 is MNHEY, CDR2 SMNVEV, per germline (reference sequence). CDR3 nucleotide sequence: TGTGCCAGCGCCTCACAGGGTTGGAACACCGGGGAGCTGTTTTTT. This encodes CASASQGWNTGELFF.

This clonotype was counted ten times or more. V gene TRBV19 combines with J gene TRBJ2-5; the D gene could be TRBD1 or TRBD2 (5 bases each). V was clipped by 7 bases and J by 5 bases, with 14 bases between them. The germline V gene has CDR1 LNHDA and CDR2 SQIVND (reference sequence). This CDR3 spans 13 amino acids. CDR3 region: CASTPGWGETQYF. The CDR3 DNA is TGTGCCAGTACCCCCGGCTGGGGGGAGACCCAGTACTTC.

This clonotype appeared many times. The V gene is TRBV4-3, the J gene TRBJ2-7; D is ambiguous. This CDR3 comprises 13 residues. Trimming removed 1 base from V and 3 bases from J, with 7 bases in between. CDR1 and CDR2 (germline): LGHNA, YSLEER. CDR3 residues: CASSQVPYYEQYF. CDR3 nucleotides: TGCGCCAGCAGCCAAGTACCCTACTACGAGCAGTACTTC.

On this clonotype: A much larger clone differs from this one at a single base, so this may be a read error. Here the CDR3 omits its conserved ending phenylalanine or tryptophan, so a read error is the likely source. This chain uses TRBV7-2 with TRBJ1-4; 8 bases are a match to TRBD1. CDR1 is SGHTA and CDR2 is FQGNSA in the germline V gene. The length of the CDR3 is 16 residues. Germline trimming cut 0 bases from V and 5 bases from J; bases unmatched to any gene: 5. The CDR3 sequence: CASSLALGQGNEKLFL. As DNA, the CDR3 is TGTGCCAGCAGCTTAGCGCTCGGACAGGGAAATGAAAAACTGTTTCTT.

The chain is built from TRBV5-1 and TRBJ1-1; 8 bases fit TRBD1. This CDR3 is 15 amino acids long. The V and J ends lost 0 bases and 6 bases, in that order; junction bases with no gene match: 7. Germline lookup yields CDR1 SGHRS and CDR2 YFSETQ. CDR3 DNA: TGCGCCAGCAGCTTGGCCGTGGACAGGGTGTCTGAAGCTTTCTTT. Encoded protein: CASSLAVDRVSEAFF.

Remarks on this clonotype: Compared with germline, one end of the junction differs, possibly owing to a read error. The chain combines TRBV25-1 with TRBJ2-5; TRBD1 matches at 7 bases. CDR1 is MGHDK, CDR2 SYGVNS, per germline. This CDR3 is 13 amino acids long. The CDR3 sequence: CASSEGTDPSTFF. The CDR3 DNA follows: TGTGCCAGCAGTGAGGGGACAGACCCTTCCACGTTCTTC.

On this clonotype itself: Germline and junction disagree at one end, which may indicate a read error. The genes are TRBV20-1 and TRBJ1-5; perhaps TRBD1 as D (5 bases). Germline V gives CDR1 DFQATT, CDR2 SNEGSKA (reference sequence). The CDR3 extends over 12 amino acids. Written as DNA, the CDR3 is TGCAGTGCTGAGGGGTCCAATCGGCCCCAGCATTTT. It translates to CSAEGSNRPQHF.

This clonotype was recorded many times. The chain combines TRBV25-1 with TRBJ1-3; no clear D. This CDR3 contains 15 residues. Trimming shortened V by 4 bases and J by 0 bases, and 10 bases separated the two germline ends. Germline lookup yields CDR1 MGHDK and CDR2 SYGVNS. The CDR3 DNA is TGTGCCAGCAGTGTATCGCGCTCCTCTGGAAACACCATATATTTT. The encoded protein is CASSVSRSSGNTIYF.

The rearrangement joins TRBV6-1 to TRBJ2-5, with D perhaps assigned TRBD1 or TRBD2 (5 bases each). Germline CDR1 MNHNS, CDR2 SASEGT. The CDR3 is 12 residues long. Trimming pared 5 bases from V and 7 bases from J, leaving 11 bases between. CDR3 DNA sequence: TGTGCCAGCAGTCGGGACGAAGGGACCCAGTACTTC. As protein: CASSRDEGTQYF.

Regarding this clonotype: This may be a read error, as it is one base from a much larger clone. Here the CDR3 reads CVSSQVGQRPRGYTF. CDR3 bases: TGCGTCAGCAGCCAAGTAGGCCAGCGGCCTAGGGGCTACACCTTC. This chain uses TRBV13 with TRBJ1-2; unclear D gene. Germline CDR1 is PRHDT and CDR2 is FYEKMQ (reference sequence). This CDR3 comprises 15 residues.

Points on this clonotype: A much more abundant neighbour one base away suggests this may be a read error. The chain links TRBV7-9 to TRBJ1-4; 7 bases are a match to TRBD1. In germline, CDR1 is SEHNR, CDR2 FQNEAQ (reference sequence). The junction had 6 bases not matched to a gene; V was cut back by 7 bases and J by 7 bases. The CDR3 is 13 amino acids. The CDR3 coding sequence is TGTGCCAGCACCTCGACAGGGCGTGAAAAACTGTTTTTT. This encodes CASTSTGREKLFF.